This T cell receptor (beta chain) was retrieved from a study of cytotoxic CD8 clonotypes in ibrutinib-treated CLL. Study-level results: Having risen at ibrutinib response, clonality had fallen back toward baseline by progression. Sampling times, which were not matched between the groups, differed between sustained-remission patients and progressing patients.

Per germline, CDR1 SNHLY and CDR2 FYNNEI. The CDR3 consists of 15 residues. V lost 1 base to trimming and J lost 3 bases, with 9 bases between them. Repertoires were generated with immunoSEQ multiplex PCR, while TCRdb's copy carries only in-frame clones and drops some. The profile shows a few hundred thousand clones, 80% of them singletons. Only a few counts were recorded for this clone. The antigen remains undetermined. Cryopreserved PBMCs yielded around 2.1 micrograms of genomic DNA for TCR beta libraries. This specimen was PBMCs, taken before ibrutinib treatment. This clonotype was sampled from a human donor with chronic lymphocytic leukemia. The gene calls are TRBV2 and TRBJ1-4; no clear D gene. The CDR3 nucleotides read TGTGCCAGCAGTGAAGTGATCACAGCTAATGAAAAACTGTTTTTT. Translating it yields CASSEVITANEKLFF.